A selection of T cell receptor beta chains follows, all from one sample in a study of T cell responses to AZD1222 COVID-19 vaccine. Assay used: immunoSEQ multiplex PCR; TCRdb lists only in-frame clones, some missing. The table records fewer than 200,000 clones, just over 90% of them present only once. The sample here was peripheral blood, taken on day 0 of AZD1222 vaccination. The origin of the receptors is an adult in good health. Each CDR3 is given with its conserved first and last residue.

J gene | V gene | CDR3 protein
TRBJ2-5 | TRBV7-9 | CAVIGGSQETQYF
TRBJ1-2 | TRBV6-2/TRBV6-3 | CASSTGYYGYTF
TRBJ1-1 | TRBV2 | CASTRGVDTEAFF
TRBJ2-3 | TRBV2 | CASMGGGTDTQYF
TRBJ2-1 | TRBV15 | CATSRGRSGQRKDNEQFF
TRBJ1-2 | TRBV23-1 | CASSQSTAGLGYGYTF
TRBJ2-3 | TRBV12-2 | CASRLHLAGEVDTQYF
TRBJ1-3 | TRBV12-3/TRBV12-4 | CASLVGNTIYF
TRBJ1-1 | TRBV11-2 | CASSPRLNTEAFF
TRBJ1-2 | TRBV24-1 | CATKDRVSNYGYTF
TRBJ1-3 | TRBV19 | CASSPGGLGTIYF
TRBJ1-1 | TRBV9 | CASSPSLGRGGTEAFF
TRBJ2-1 | TRBV30 | CAWNTGGSYNEQFF
TRBJ2-1 | TRBV19 | CASSNRGGQQFF
TRBJ1-2 | TRBV20-1 | CSARGTSGYTF
TRBJ2-2 | TRBV6-5 | CASSYSNGNTGELFF
TRBJ1-2 | TRBV19 | CASSPGRGQGSIYGYTF
TRBJ1-2 | TRBV6-5 | CASKGQFPFGYTF
TRBJ1-2 | TRBV5-6 | CASSYSGTAYGYTF
TRBJ2-5 | TRBV19 | CASSPAGVSGETQYF
TRBJ2-7 | TRBV5-1 | CASSLGGGAAYEQYF
TRBJ2-7 | TRBV7-9 | CASSRQGTSGIPYEQYF